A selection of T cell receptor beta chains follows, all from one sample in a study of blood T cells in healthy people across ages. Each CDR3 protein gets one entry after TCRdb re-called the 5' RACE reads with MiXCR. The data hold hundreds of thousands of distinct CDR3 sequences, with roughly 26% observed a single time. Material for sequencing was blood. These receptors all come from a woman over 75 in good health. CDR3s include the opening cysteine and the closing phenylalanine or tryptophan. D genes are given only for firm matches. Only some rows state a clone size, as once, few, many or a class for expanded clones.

CAIRTRGRGTDTQYF | TGTGCCATCCGAACACGGGGGCGGGGCACAGATACGCAGTATTTT | many | TRBJ2-3 | . | TRBV28
CASSFGIRDSGANVLTF | TGTGCCAGCAGCTTTGGGATAAGGGACTCTGGGGCCAACGTCCTGACTTTC | many | TRBJ2-6 | . | TRBV5-5
CASAPGGFNQPQHF | TGCGCCAGCGCCCCCGGAGGGTTTAATCAGCCCCAGCATTTT | . | TRBJ1-5 | . | TRBV5-1
CASSFPTGHNSPLHF | TGTGCCAGCAGCTTCCCGACAGGGCATAATTCACCCCTCCACTTT | . | TRBJ1-6 | TRBD1 | TRBV5-6
CASTLAPPRQGVVETQYF | TGTGCTAGCACACTAGCCCCCCCCCGACAGGGGGTCGTTGAGACCCAGTACTTC | few | TRBJ2-5 | TRBD1 | TRBV7-7
CASSFFALPSPGANVLTF | TGTGCCAGCAGTTTTTTCGCGCTACCCTCCCCTGGGGCCAACGTCCTGACTTTC | many | TRBJ2-6 | . | TRBV12-3/TRBV12-4
CASRMVGHNEQFF | TGTGCCAGCAGGATGGTCGGGCACAATGAGCAGTTCTTC | many | TRBJ2-1 | . | TRBV6-2/TRBV6-3
CASSRLLGTGVGETQFF | TGTGCCAGCAGCAGACTTCTCGGGACAGGGGTAGGAGAGACCCAGTTCTTC | . | TRBJ2-1 | TRBD1 | TRBV14
CATSRGGGAHTEAFF | TGTGCCACCAGCAGGGGAGGGGGGGCTCACACTGAAGCTTTCTTT | few | TRBJ1-1 | . | TRBV15
CASSLSGGPYEQYF | TGTGCCAGCAGTTTATCAGGGGGTCCCTACGAGCAGTACTTC | many | TRBJ2-7 | . | TRBV27
CASSEGISVTQYF | TGTGCCAGCAGTGAAGGGATATCGGTGACCCAGTACTTC | . | TRBJ2-5 | . | TRBV2
CASTFRSTGDYGYTF | TGTGCCAGCACCTTCCGGTCCACAGGGGACTATGGCTACACCTTC | many | TRBJ1-2 | TRBD1 | TRBV12-3/TRBV12-4
CASSPRTGGMSETQYF | TGTGCCAGCAGTCCCCGGACAGGGGGCATGAGTGAGACCCAGTACTTC | many | TRBJ2-5 | TRBD1 | TRBV28
CASSKPGIPMEGYTF | TGTGCCAGCAGTAAACCCGGGATTCCTATGGAGGGCTACACCTTC | . | TRBJ1-2 | . | TRBV27
CASSPQGVNTEAFF | TGTGCCAGCAGCCCACAGGGGGTGAACACTGAAGCTTTCTTT | many | TRBJ1-1 | TRBD1 | TRBV7-8
CASSEQLSNQPQHF | TGTGCCAGCAGTGAACAGCTTAGCAATCAGCCCCAGCATTTT | . | TRBJ1-5 | . | TRBV6-4
CASSLQSDYGYTF | TGTGCCAGCAGCTTACAAAGCGATTATGGCTACACCTTC | many | TRBJ1-2 | . | TRBV11-2
CASSSRQGWPKNIQYF | TGTGCCAGCAGCTCTCGACAGGGGTGGCCCAAAAACATTCAGTACTTC | . | TRBJ2-4 | TRBD1 | TRBV14
CASSQRLAGSTDTQYF | TGCGCCAGCAGCCAACGACTAGCGGGGTCTACAGATACGCAGTATTTT | many | TRBJ2-3 | TRBD2 | TRBV5-1
CASSSTQGAYNEQFF | TGTGCCAGCAGTTCAACTCAGGGAGCCTACAATGAGCAGTTCTTC | many | TRBJ2-1 | . | TRBV27
CASSLGSGQPQHF | TGTGCCAGCAGCTTAGGGTCTGGTCAGCCCCAGCATTTT | few | TRBJ1-5 | . | TRBV11-3
CAISGEGQGNNEQYF | TGTGCCATCAGTGGCGAGGGACAGGGGAACAATGAGCAGTACTTC | few | TRBJ2-5 | TRBD1 | TRBV10-3
CASSQGLAGDYNEQFF | TGCGCCAGCAGCCAGGGACTAGCGGGGGATTACAATGAGCAGTTCTTC | once | TRBJ2-1 | TRBD2 | TRBV5-1
CASSTRGRGNSYNEQFF | TGTGCCAGTAGTACCAGGGGGCGGGGGAACTCCTACAATGAGCAGTTCTTC | . | TRBJ2-1 | . | TRBV19
CASSYGPGLKSHEQYF | TGTGCCAGCAGTTACGGGCCGGGACTCAAATCCCACGAGCAGTACTTC | many | TRBJ2-7 | . | TRBV6-5
CASKVGQLNYGYTF | TGTGCCAGCAAGGTCGGGCAGTTAAACTATGGCTACACCTTC | many | TRBJ1-2 | . | TRBV6-6
CSARDPTLGEQFF | TGCAGTGCTAGAGATCCTACCCTTGGTGAGCAGTTCTTC | . | TRBJ2-1 | . | TRBV20-1